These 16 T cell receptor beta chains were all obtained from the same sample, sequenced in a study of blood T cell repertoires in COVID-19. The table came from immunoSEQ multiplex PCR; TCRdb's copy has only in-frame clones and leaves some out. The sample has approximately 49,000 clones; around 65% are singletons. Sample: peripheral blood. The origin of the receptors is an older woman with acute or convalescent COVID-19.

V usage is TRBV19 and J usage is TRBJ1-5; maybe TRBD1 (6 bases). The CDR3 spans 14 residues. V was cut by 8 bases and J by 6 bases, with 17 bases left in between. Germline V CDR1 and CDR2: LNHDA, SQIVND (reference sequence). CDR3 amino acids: CASRGGLDVQPQHF. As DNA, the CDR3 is TGTGCCAGTCGGGGGGGCCTGGATGTTCAGCCCCAGCATTTT.

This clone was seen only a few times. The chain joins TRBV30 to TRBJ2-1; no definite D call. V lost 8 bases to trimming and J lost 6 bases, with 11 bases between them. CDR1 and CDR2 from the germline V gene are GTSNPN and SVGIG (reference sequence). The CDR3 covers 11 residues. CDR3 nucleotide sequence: TGTGCCCTAAAGTCGGTCAATGAGCAGTTCTTC. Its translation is CALKSVNEQFF.

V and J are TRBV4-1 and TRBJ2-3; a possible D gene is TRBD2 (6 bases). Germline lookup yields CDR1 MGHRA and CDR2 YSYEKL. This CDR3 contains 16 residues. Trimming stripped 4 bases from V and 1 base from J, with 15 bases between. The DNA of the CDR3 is TGCGCCAGCAGCCCGAGCCTAGCGTATGGCACAGATACGCAGTATTTT. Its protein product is CASSPSLAYGTDTQYF.

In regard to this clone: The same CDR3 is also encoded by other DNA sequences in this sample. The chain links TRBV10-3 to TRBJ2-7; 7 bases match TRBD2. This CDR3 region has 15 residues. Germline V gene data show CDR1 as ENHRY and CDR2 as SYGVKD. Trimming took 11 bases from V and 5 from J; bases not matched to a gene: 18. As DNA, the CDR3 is TGTGCCTCCGGGGGAGGGCGGTTAGTCTCGGACGAGCAGTACTTC. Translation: CASGGGRLVSDEQYF.

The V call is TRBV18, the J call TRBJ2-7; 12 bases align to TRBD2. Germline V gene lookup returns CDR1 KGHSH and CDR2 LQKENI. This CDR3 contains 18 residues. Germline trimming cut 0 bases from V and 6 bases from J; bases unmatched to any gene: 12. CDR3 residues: CASSPPGLAGGTISEQYF. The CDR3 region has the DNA TGTGCCAGCTCACCACCTGGGCTAGCGGGAGGGACAATATCCGAGCAGTACTTC.

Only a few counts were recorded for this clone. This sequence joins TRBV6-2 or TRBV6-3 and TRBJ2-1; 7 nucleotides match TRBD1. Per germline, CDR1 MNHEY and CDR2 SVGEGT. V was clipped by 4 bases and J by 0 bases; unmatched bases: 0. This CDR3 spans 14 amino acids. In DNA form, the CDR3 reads TGTGCCAGCAGTTGGGACAGCTCCTACAATGAGCAGTTCTTC. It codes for CASSWDSSYNEQFF.

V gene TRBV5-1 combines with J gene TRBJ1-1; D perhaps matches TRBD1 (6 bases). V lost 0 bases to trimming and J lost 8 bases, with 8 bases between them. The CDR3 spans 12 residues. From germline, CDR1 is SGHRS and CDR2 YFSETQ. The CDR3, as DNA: TGCGCCAGCAGCTTGGGGACAGTCGAAGCTTTCTTT. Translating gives CASSLGTVEAFF. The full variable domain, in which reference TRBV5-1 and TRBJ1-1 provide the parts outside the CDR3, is KAGVTQTPRYLIKTRGQQVTLSCSPISGHRSVSWYQQTPGQGLQFLFEYFSETQRNKGNFPGRFSGRQFSNSRSEMNVSTLELGDSALYLCASSLGTVEAFFGQGTRLTVV.

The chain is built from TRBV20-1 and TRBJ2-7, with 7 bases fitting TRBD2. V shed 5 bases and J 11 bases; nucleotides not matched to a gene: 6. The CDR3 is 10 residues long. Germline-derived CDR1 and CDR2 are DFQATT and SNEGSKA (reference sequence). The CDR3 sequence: CSASSGTEYF. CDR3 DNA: TGCAGTGCTTCAAGCGGGACGGAGTACTTC.

The CDR3 loop reads CASSRGGGGPWYF. The CDR3 DNA reads as TGTGCCAGCAGCCGAGGGGGCGGGGGACCTTGGTACTTC. The chain carries TRBV7-8 and TRBJ2-7; D might be TRBD1 or TRBD2, each matching 7 bases. Per germline, CDR1 SGHVS and CDR2 FQNEAQ. There are 13 residues in the CDR3. Trimming left V 5 bases short and J 12 bases short, with 20 bases between.

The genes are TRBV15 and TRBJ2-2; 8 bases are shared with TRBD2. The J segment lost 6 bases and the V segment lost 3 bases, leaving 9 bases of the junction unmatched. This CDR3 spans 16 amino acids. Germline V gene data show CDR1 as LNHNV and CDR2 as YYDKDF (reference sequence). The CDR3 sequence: CATSRKAGVGAGELFF. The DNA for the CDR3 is TGTGCCACCAGCAGGAAAGCGGGAGTCGGGGCCGGGGAGCTGTTTTTT.

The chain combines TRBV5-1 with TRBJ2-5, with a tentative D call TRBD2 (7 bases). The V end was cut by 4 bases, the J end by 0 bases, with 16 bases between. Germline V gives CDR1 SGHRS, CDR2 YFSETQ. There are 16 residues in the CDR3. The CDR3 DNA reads TGCGCCAGCAGCCTAGGACAGACTAGCTACCAAGAGACCCAGTACTTC. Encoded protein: CASSLGQTSYQETQYF.

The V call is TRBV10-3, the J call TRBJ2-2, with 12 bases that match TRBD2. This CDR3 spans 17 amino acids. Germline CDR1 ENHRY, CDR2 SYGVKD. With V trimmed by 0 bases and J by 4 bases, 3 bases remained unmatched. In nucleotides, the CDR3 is TGTGCCATCAGTGAGTCACTAGCGGGAGGATCCACCGGGGAGCTGTTTTTT. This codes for CAISESLAGGSTGELFF.

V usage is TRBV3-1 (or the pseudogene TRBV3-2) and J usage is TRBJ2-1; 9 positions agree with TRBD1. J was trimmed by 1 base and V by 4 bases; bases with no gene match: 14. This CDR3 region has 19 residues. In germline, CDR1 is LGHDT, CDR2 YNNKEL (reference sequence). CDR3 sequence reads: CASSPRPGTGKGSYNEQFF. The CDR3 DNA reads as TGTGCCAGCAGCCCTCGTCCCGGGACAGGGAAGGGGTCCTACAATGAGCAGTTCTTC.

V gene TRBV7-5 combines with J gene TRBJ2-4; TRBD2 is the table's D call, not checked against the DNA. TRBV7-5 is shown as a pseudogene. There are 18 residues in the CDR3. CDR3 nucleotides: TGTGTCAGAAGCAAGGGACTAGCGGGAGGGGTCCCCAAAAACATTCAGTACTTC. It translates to CVRSKGLAGGVPKNIQYF.

The CDR3: CASSYNRGAHEQYF. DNA for the CDR3: TGTGCCAGCAGTTACAACAGGGGAGCCCACGAGCAGTACTTC. This chain uses TRBV6-5 with TRBJ2-7; 7 bases fit TRBD1. The J segment lost 5 bases and the V segment lost 2 bases, leaving 6 bases of the junction unmatched. CDR1 MNHEY and CDR2 SVGAGI come from the germline V gene. This CDR3 has 14 amino acids.

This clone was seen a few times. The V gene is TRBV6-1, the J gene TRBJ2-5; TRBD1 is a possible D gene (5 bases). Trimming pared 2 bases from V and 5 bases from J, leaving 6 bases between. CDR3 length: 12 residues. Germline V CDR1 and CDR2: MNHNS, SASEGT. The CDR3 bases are TGTGCCAGCAGTGAAAACAGGGAGACCCAGTACTTC. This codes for CASSENRETQYF.